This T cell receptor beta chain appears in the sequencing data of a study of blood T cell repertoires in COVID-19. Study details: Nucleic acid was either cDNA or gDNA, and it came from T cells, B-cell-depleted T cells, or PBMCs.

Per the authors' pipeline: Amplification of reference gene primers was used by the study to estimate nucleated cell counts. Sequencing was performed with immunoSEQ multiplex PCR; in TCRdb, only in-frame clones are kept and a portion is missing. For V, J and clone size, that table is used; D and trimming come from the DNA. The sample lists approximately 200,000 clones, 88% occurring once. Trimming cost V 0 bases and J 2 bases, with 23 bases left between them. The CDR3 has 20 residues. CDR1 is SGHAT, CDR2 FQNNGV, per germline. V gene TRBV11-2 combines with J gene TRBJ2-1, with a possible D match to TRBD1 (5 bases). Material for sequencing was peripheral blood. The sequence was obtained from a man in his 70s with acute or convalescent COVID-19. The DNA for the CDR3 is TGTGCCAGCAGCTTAGAATTTGGGCTTAAGGGGCGCCTCCCCTACAATGAGCAGTTCTTC. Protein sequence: CASSLEFGLKGRLPYNEQFF. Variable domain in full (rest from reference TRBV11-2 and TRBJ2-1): EAGVAQSPRYKIIEKRQSVAFWCNPISGHATLYWYQQILGQGPKLLIQFQNNGVVDDSQLPKDRFSAERLKGVDSTLKIQPAKLEDSAVYLCASSLEFGLKGRLPYNEQFFGPGTRLTVL.